Described below is a single TCR beta chain sequence and its context. Germline V CDR1 and CDR2: LGHDT, YNNKEL (reference sequence). CDR3 length: 15 amino acids. The junction had 6 bases not matched to a gene; V was cut back by 1 base and J by 6 bases. These data are taken from a study of T cell responses to AZD1222 COVID-19 vaccine. About the research overall: It was second doses at about 4 or about 12 weeks that were pooled.

Assay: immunoSEQ multiplex PCR; the TCRdb copy retains only in-frame clones and omits some. The sample has some 110,000 clones, roughly 93% seen once; the top ten hold more than 2.5%. The chain joins TRBV3-1 (or the pseudogene TRBV3-2) to TRBJ2-1, with 7 bases matching TRBD1. The TCR originated in an adult in good health. The sequenced sample was peripheral blood, obtained on day 0 of AZD1222 vaccination. The CDR3 coding sequence is TGTGCCAGCAGCCAAGTAGGGGGCGCGGTCAATGAGCAGTTCTTC. Translation gives CASSQVGGAVNEQFF.